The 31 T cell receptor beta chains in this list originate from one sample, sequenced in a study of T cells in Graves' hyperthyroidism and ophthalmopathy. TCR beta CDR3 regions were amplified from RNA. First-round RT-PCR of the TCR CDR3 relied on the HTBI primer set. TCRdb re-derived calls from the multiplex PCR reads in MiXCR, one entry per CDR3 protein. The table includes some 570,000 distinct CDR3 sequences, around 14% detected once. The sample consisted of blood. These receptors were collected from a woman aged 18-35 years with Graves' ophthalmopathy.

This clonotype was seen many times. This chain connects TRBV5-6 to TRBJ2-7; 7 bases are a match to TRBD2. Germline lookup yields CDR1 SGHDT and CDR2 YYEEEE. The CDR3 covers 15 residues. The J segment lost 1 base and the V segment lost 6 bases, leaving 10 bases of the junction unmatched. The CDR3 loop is CASNALLALSYEQYF. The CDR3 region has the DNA TGTGCCAGCAACGCGCTACTAGCGTTGTCCTACGAGCAGTACTTC.

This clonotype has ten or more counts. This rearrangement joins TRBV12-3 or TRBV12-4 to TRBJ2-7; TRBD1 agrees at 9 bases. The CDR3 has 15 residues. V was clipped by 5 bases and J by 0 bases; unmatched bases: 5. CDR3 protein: CASSGWTGVSYEQYF. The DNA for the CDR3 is TGTGCCAGCAGTGGCTGGACAGGGGTCTCCTACGAGCAGTACTTC.

CDR3 in DNA: TGTGCCAGCAGCTTGGTCGGGACCTTGCGGTCAACCTACGAGCAGTACTTC. Translated: CASSLVGTLRSTYEQYF. The rearrangement uses TRBV11-2 and TRBJ2-7; D possibly matches TRBD1 or TRBD2 (5 bases each). CDR1 SGHAT and CDR2 FQNNGV come from the germline V gene. The V end lost 3 bases, the J end lost 2 bases, and 20 bases lay between the germline ends. This CDR3 contains 17 residues.

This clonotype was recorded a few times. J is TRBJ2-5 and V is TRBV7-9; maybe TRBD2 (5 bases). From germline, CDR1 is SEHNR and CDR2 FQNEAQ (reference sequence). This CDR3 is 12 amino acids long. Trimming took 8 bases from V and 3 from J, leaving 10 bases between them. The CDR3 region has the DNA TGTGCCAGCCGCGTAGCGAAAGAGACCCAGTACTTC. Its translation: CASRVAKETQYF. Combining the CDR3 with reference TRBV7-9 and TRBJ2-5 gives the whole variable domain DTGVSQNPRHKITKRGQNVTFRCDPISEHNRLYWYRQTLGQGPEFLTYFQNEAQLEKSRLLSDRFSAERPKGSFSTLEIQRTEQGDSAMYLCASRVAKETQYFGPGTRLLVL.

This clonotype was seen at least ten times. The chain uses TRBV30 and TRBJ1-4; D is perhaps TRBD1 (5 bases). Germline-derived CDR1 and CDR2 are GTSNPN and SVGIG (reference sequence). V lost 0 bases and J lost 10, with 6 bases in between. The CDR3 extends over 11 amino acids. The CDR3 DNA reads TGTGCCTGGAGTGTTGGGGGAAAACTGTTTTTT. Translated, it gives CAWSVGGKLFF.

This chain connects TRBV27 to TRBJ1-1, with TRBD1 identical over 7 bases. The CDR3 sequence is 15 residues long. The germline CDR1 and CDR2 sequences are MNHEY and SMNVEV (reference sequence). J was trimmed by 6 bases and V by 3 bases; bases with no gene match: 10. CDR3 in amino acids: CASSLGRGWLAEAFF. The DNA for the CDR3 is TGTGCCAGCAGTTTGGGCAGGGGGTGGCTCGCTGAAGCTTTCTTT.

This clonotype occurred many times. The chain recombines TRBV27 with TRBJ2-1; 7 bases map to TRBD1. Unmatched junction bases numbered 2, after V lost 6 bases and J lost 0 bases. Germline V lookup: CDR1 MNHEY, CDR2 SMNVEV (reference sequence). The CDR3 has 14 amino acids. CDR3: CASRWTGSYNEQFF. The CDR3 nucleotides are TGTGCCAGCAGATGGACAGGCTCCTACAATGAGCAGTTCTTC.

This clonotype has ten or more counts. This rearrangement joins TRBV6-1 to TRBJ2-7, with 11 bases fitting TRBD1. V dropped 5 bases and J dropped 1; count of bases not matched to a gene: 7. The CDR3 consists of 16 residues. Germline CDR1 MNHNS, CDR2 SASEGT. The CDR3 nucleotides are TGTGCCAGCAGTAAACCCGGGACAGGGGGGTCCTACGAGCAGTACTTC. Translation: CASSKPGTGGSYEQYF.

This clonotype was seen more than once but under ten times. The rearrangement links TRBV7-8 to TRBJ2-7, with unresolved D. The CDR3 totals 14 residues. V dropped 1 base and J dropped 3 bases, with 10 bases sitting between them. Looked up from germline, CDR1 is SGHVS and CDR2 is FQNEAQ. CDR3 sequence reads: CASSLVGVDYEQYF. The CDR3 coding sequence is TGTGCCAGCAGCTTAGTTGGGGTGGACTACGAGCAGTACTTC.

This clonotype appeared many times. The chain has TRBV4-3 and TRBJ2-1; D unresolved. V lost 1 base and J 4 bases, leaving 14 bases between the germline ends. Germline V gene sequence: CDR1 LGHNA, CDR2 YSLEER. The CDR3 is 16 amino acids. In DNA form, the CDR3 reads TGCGCCAGCAGCCAAGGGTTCACTCGCGGTTACAATGAGCAGTTCTTC. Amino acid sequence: CASSQGFTRGYNEQFF.

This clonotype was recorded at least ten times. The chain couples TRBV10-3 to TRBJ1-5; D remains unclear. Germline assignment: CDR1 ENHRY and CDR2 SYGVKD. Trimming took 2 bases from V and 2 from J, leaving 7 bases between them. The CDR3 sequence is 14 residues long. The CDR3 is CAISEGDGNQPQHF. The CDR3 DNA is TGTGCCATCAGTGAGGGCGACGGCAATCAGCCCCAGCATTTT.

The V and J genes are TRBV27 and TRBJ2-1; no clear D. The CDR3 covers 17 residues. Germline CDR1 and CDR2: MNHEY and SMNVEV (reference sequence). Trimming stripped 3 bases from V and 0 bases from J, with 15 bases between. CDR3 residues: CASSFFGLRSSYNEQFF. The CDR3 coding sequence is TGTGCCAGCAGTTTTTTCGGCCTCCGGAGCTCCTACAATGAGCAGTTCTTC.

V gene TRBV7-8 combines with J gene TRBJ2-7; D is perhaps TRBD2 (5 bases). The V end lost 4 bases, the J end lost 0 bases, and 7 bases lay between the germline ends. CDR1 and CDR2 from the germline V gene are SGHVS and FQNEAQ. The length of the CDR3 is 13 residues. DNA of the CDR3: TGTGCCAGCAGCTCTGACTACTCCTACGAGCAGTACTTC. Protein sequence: CASSSDYSYEQYF.

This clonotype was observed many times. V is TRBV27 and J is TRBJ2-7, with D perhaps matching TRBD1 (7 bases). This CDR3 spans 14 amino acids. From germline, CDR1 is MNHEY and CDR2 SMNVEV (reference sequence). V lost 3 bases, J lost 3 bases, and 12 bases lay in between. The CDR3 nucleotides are TGTGCCAGCAGTTTTGGGACAGCGGGCTACGAGCAGTACTTC. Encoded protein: CASSFGTAGYEQYF.

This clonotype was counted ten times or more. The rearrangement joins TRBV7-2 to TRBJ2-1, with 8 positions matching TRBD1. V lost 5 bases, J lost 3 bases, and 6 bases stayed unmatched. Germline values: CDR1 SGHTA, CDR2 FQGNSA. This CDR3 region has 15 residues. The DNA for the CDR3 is TGTGCCAGCAGCCCCGGGGGACAGGTCTACAATGAGCAGTTCTTC. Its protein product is CASSPGGQVYNEQFF.

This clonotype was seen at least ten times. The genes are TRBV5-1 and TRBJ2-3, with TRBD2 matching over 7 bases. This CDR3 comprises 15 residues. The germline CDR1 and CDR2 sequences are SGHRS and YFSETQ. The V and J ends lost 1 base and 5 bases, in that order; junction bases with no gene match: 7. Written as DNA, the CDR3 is TGCGCCAGCAGCTTGACAGGACTAGTCGAAGATACGCAGTATTTT. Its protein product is CASSLTGLVEDTQYF.

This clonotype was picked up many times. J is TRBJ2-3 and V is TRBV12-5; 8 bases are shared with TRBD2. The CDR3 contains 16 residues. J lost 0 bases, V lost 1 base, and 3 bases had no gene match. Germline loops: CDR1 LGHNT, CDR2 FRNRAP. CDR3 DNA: TGTGCTAGTGGTTTGGGTAGCGGGGCTAGCACAGATACGCAGTATTTT. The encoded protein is CASGLGSGASTDTQYF.

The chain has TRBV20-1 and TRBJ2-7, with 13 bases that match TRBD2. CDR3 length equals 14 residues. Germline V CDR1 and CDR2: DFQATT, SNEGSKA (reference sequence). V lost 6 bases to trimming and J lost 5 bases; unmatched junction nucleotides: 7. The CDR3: CSAGLAGVLHEQYF. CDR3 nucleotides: TGCAGTGCCGGACTAGCGGGAGTTCTCCACGAGCAGTACTTC.

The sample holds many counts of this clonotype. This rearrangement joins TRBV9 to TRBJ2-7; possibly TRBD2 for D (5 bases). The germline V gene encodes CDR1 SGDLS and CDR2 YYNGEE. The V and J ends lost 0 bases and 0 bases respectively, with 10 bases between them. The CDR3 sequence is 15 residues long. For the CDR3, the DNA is TGTGCCAGCAGCGTAGCCGCCGGGATCTCCTACGAGCAGTACTTC. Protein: CASSVAAGISYEQYF.

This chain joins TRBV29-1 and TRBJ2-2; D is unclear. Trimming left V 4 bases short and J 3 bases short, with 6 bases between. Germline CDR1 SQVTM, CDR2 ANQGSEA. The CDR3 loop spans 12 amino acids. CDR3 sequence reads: CSVGRYTGELFF. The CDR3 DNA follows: TGCAGCGTTGGGCGATACACCGGGGAGCTGTTTTTT.

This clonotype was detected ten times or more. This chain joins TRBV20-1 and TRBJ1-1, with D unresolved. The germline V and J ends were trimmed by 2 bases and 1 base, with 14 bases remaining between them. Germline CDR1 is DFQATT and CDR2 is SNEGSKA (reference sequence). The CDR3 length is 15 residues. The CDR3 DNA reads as TGCAGTGCTAGAAGAAACGACGGGAGGAACACTGAAGCTTTCTTT. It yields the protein CSARRNDGRNTEAFF.

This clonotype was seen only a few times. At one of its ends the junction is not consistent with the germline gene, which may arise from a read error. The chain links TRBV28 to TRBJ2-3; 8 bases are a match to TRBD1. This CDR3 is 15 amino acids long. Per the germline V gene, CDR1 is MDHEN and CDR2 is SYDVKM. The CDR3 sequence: CASGFQGAPTDTQYF. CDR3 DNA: TGTGCCAGCGGTTTTCAGGGGGCGCCGACAGATACGCAGTATTTT.

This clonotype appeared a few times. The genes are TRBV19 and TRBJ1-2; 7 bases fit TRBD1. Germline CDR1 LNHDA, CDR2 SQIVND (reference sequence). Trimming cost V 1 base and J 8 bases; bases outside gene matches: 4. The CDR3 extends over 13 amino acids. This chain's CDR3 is CASSIGQGYGYTF. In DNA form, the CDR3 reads TGTGCCAGTAGTATAGGACAGGGCTACGGCTACACCTTC.

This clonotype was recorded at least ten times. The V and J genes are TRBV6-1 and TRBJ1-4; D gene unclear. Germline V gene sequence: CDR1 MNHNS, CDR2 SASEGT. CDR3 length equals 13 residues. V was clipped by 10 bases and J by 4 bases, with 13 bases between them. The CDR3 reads CATSREFNEKLFF. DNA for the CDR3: TGTGCCACCTCGAGGGAGTTTAATGAAAAACTGTTTTTT.

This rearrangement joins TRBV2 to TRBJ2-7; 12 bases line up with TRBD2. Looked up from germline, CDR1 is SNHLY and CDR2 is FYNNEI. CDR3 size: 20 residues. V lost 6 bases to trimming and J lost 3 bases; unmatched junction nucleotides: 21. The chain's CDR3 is CASRERLAGVLKEGIYEQYF. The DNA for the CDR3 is TGTGCCAGCAGGGAGAGACTAGCGGGAGTCCTAAAGGAAGGGATCTACGAGCAGTACTTC.

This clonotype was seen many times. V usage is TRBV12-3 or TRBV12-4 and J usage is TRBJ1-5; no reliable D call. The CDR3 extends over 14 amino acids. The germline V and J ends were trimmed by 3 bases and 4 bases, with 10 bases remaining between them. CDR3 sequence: CASSFRVRNQPQHF. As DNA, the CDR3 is TGTGCCAGCAGTTTTCGGGTCAGGAATCAGCCCCAGCATTTT.

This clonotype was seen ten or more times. The CDR3 nucleotides are TGTGCCAGCAGCCCCGGACAGGGCATCTACACTGAAGCTTTCTTT. It is translated as CASSPGQGIYTEAFF. The chain is built from TRBV12-3 or TRBV12-4 and TRBJ1-1; 8 nucleotides line up with TRBD1. The CDR3 consists of 15 residues. V lost 6 bases and J lost 3; bases outside the gene matches: 9.

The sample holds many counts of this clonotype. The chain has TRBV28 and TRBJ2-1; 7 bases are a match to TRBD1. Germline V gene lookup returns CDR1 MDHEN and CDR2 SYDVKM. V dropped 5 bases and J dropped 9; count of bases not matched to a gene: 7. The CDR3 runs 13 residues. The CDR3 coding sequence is TGTGCCAGCAGTCGGACAGGCCCCCTTGAGCAGTTCTTC. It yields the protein CASSRTGPLEQFF.

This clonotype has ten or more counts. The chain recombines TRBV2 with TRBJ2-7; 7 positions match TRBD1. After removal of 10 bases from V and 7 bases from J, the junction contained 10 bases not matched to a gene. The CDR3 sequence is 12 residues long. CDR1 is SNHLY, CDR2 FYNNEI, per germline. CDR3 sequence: CATKTGSGEQYF. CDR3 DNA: TGTGCCACCAAGACAGGGTCAGGGGAGCAGTACTTC.

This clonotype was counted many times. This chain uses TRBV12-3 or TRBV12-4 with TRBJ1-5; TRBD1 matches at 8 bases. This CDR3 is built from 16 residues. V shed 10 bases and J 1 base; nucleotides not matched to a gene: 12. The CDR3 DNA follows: TGTGCCACCGACGGCCCGGACAGGGCGAGCAATCAGCCCCAGCATTTT. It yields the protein CATDGPDRASNQPQHF.

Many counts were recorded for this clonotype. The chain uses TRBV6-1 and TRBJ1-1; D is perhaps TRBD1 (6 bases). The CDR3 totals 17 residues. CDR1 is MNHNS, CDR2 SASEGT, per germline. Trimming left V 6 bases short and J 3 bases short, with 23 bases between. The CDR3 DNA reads TGTGCCAGCAGCGCTTTCGGGGGGGCGAATGGGGACACTGAAGCTTTCTTT. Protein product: CASSAFGGANGDTEAFF.